This TCR beta chain was recovered during a study of shared clonotypes between healthy human individuals. Study as a whole: Each donor had three CD4 naive, three CD4 memory, two CD8 naive and one CD8 memory plate.

Germline values: CDR1 SGDLS, CDR2 YYNGEE. V lost 4 bases, J lost 6 bases, and 13 bases stayed unmatched. This CDR3 is 16 amino acids long. In the original processing: Junction-only sequences without quality scores came from ImmunoSEQ, so filtering differed. TCRdb's copy holds only in-frame clones and misses some; the assay was immunoSEQ multiplex PCR. That table furnishes V, J and clone size, whereas the DNA furnished D and trimming. The table includes nearly 1 million clones, 76% detected once. The V call is TRBV9, the J call TRBJ2-1; TRBD2 agrees at 7 bases. The sequence was obtained from a man aged 18 to 35 in good health. What was sequenced was memory CD4+ T cells sorted from blood. Subset here: CD45RA-negative fraction. Here the CDR3 reads CASSREGGGRSNEQFF. CDR3 coding DNA: TGTGCCAGCAGCCGAGAGGGCGGGGGAAGGAGCAATGAGCAGTTCTTC.